This entry is about one TCR beta chain. The antigen is undetermined. TCRdb's copy holds only in-frame clones and misses some; the assay was immunoSEQ multiplex PCR. Of some 40,000 clones detected, around 79% appear once; the ten largest clones hold around 2.9%. Germline lookup yields CDR1 LNHDA and CDR2 SQIVND (reference sequence). V was cut by 3 bases and J by 5 bases, with 9 bases left in between. There are 13 residues in the CDR3. The sample is drawn from a study of vaccination effects on CD4 cells after COVID-19. Across the study: Sequencing was preceded by expansion of antigen-specific CD4+ T cells with viral peptide pools in the ViraFEST assay. General study results and limits: Researchers report that only 1 of 255 vaccine-induced clones in healthy vaccinees cross-reacted with common cold coronaviruses. After vaccination, at late timepoints, clones induced by infection and by vaccine contracted markedly.

Cells that had been cultured for nine to eleven days were the source of isolated CD4+ T cells. Replacing half the medium with IL-2 medium was done on days 3 and 7. The source material was CD4+ T cells from PBMCs cultured without peptide, sampled before COVID-19 vaccination. The J gene is TRBJ2-3, the V gene TRBV19; unclear D gene. The TCR sequence derives from a human donor who received a COVID-19 vaccine. The CDR3 loop is CASSMAGLDTQYF. CDR3 nucleotide sequence: TGTGCCAGTAGTATGGCTGGCCTAGATACGCAGTATTTT.